This TCR beta chain was retrieved from a study of regulatory T cells in long-lasting Graves disease. Overall study findings and caveats: Patients with persistent disease shared 2,500 to 3,500 public clonotypes, outpacing the 900 to 1,000 shared by new patients.

Deletions cut 2 bases from V and 1 base from J, with 2 bases between. The CDR3 length is 12 residues. Germline CDR1 reads MNHEY; CDR2 reads SVGAGI. iRepertoire HTBI primers and Arm-PCR of CDR3 regions built TCR beta libraries. In the study's own analysis: Samples collectively showed around 56 TRBV and approximately 14 TRBJ segments. MiXCR, applied by TCRdb to the multiplex PCR reads, yields one record per CDR3 protein. TCRdb, rather than the study authors, made the V and J calls. The data show 400,000 to 500,000 distinct CDR3 sequences, about a fifth seen once. Time point in this sample: persistent/refractory GD, antithyroid drugs over 5 years with positive TRAb. Isolated PBMC RNA provided the starting material for the TCR library. This clonotype was seen ten or more times. The antigen remains unidentified.

This specimen consisted of peripheral blood mononuclear cells (PBMCs), obtained when the disease was refractory, from a patient treated with antithyroid drugs. The rearrangement links TRBV6-5 to TRBJ2-5; D unresolved. This TCR was sampled from a female donor with Graves disease. CDR3 loop: CASSYPQETQYF. CDR3 in DNA: TGTGCCAGCAGTTACCCCCAAGAGACCCAGTACTTC.